The clone carrying this T cell receptor beta chain has just a few counts. Antigen specificity is unknown. These data come from a study of response to subunit inactivated influenza vaccine. Study outcomes and limitations: Authors proposed each seasonal influenza vaccination draws in few new T cells.

One entry per CDR3 protein, called by TCRdb with MiXCR from the RT-PCR reads. The table lists around 850,000 distinct CDR3 sequences, approximately 18% of them singletons. This CDR3 is 15 amino acids long. With V trimmed by 4 bases and J by 2 bases, 6 bases remained unmatched. Per germline, CDR1 SGHKS and CDR2 YYEKEE (reference sequence). The source is a man aged 45 to 65 who received an inactivated influenza vaccine. The chain is built from TRBV5-5 and TRBJ2-7; 10 nucleotides line up with TRBD1. This specimen was PBMCs from blood, taken about 5 days after vaccination. CDR3 in DNA: TGTGCCAGCAGCCGAGCCGGGACAGGGGCCTACGAGCAGTACTTC. This translates into CASSRAGTGAYEQYF. The whole variable domain, filled in from reference TRBV5-5 and TRBJ2-7, reads DAGVTQSPTHLIKTRGQQVTLRCSPISGHKSVSWYQQVLGQGPQFIFQYYEKEERGRGNFPDRFSARQFPNYSSELNVNALLLGDSALYLCASSRAGTGAYEQYFGPGTRLTVT.